This TCR beta chain was observed in a study of cytomegalovirus exposure and HLA in healthy donors. Findings and caveats of the study: Available immune exposure information covered CMV serostatus only. The study labeled around 160 TCR beta chains cytomegalovirus-associated.

This clone occurred once. Antigen specificity is unknown. In germline, CDR1 is SGHAT, CDR2 FQDESV (reference sequence). The CDR3 covers 13 residues. Trimming cost V 5 bases and J 1 base, with 8 bases left between them. The study ran its PCR with 60 Vbeta and 13 Jbeta primers. Profiled with immunoSEQ multiplex PCR; TCRdb holds only in-frame clones, not every one. This table has under 200,000 clones, roughly 85% appearing once. The sequenced material came from PBMCs. The receptor comes from a woman aged 40 to 50 in good health and CMV-seronegative. The rearrangement joins TRBV11-1 to TRBJ1-1; tentative D call: TRBD1 (6 bases). The CDR3 is CASSTTGNTEAFF. CDR3 nucleotide sequence: TGTGCCAGCAGCACGACAGGGAACACTGAAGCTTTCTTT.